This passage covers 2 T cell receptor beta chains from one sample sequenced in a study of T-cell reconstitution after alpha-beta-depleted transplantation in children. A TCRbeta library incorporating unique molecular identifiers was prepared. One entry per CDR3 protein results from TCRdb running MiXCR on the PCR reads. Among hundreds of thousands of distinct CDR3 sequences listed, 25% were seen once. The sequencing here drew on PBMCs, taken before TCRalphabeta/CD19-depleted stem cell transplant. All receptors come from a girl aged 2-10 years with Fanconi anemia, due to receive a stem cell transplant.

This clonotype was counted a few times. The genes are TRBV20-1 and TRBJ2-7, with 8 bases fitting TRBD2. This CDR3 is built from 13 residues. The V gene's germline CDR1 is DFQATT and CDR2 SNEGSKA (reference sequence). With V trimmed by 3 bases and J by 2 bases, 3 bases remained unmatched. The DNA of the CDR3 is TGCAGTGCTAGGCCCGGGAGGGCCTACGAGCAGTACTTC. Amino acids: CSARPGRAYEQYF.

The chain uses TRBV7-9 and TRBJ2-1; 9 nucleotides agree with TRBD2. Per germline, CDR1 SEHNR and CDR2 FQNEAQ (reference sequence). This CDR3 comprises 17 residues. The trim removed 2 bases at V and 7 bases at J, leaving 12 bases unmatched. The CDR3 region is CASSLSFRSGRWNEQFF. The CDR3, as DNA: TGTGCCAGCAGCTTATCCTTTCGTAGCGGGAGATGGAATGAGCAGTTCTTC.